These 8 T cell receptor beta chains were all obtained from the same sample, sequenced in a study of blood T cell repertoires in COVID-19. Produced via immunoSEQ multiplex PCR; TCRdb's table is partial and in-frame only. This sample has 100,000 or so clones, with around 90% found just once. Sequenced input: peripheral blood. Receptors were obtained from a woman in her 50s in a cohort sampled during active COVID-19.

V is TRBV7-9 and J is TRBJ2-2; the D gene is possibly TRBD1 (5 bases). The germline gives CDR1 SEHNR, CDR2 FQNEAQ (reference sequence). This CDR3 spans 15 amino acids. The V end was cut by 0 bases, the J end by 1 base, with 6 bases between. CDR3 DNA: TGTGCCAGCAGCTTAGCCAGGGAGAACACCGGGGAGCTGTTTTTT. It specifies CASSLARENTGELFF.

This rearrangement joins TRBV6-1 to TRBJ1-4; no definite D call. This CDR3 region has 15 residues. CDR1 and CDR2 (germline): MNHNS, SASEGT. With 4 bases removed from V and 5 bases from J, the gap between germline ends came to 14 bases. The CDR3 sequence is CASSVAEAWNEKLFF. The CDR3 bases are TGTGCCAGCAGTGTAGCTGAGGCGTGGAATGAAAAACTGTTTTTT.

With regard to this clone: The sample has other DNA sequences that encode this CDR3 too. The V call is TRBV3-1 (or the pseudogene TRBV3-2), the J call TRBJ1-1; TRBD1 agrees at 7 bases. Germline loops: CDR1 LGHDT, CDR2 YNNKEL (reference sequence). The CDR3 loop spans 14 amino acids. The V and J ends lost 1 base and 2 bases, in that order; junction bases with no gene match: 1. CDR3 sequence reads: CASSQGQGNTEAFF. CDR3 in DNA: TGTGCCAGCAGCCAAGGACAGGGTAACACTGAAGCTTTCTTT.

The chain employs TRBV24-1 and TRBJ2-7; 8 positions match TRBD1. Germline V gene lookup returns CDR1 KGHDR and CDR2 SFDVKD. This CDR3 comprises 15 residues. Unmatched junction bases numbered 6, after V lost 3 bases and J lost 3 bases. Here the CDR3 DNA reads TGTGCCACCAGTGATCTCCGGGACAGGATCTACGAGCAGTACTTC. Translated, it gives CATSDLRDRIYEQYF.

V usage is TRBV12-5 and J usage is TRBJ2-5; D not certain. Germline V gene lookup returns CDR1 LGHNT and CDR2 FRNRAP. The CDR3 consists of 10 residues. Deletions cut 4 bases from V and 5 bases from J, with 2 bases between. CDR3 protein: CASGSETQYF. CDR3 in DNA: TGTGCTAGTGGTTCGGAGACCCAGTACTTC.

The rearrangement uses TRBV3-1 (or the pseudogene TRBV3-2) and TRBJ2-5; 7 bases map to TRBD2. Germline lookup yields CDR1 LGHDT and CDR2 YNNKEL (reference sequence). V shed 2 bases and J 0 bases; nucleotides not matched to a gene: 6. The CDR3 extends over 16 amino acids. Here the CDR3 DNA reads TGTGCCAGCAGCCAAACGGGACTATTGTACCAAGAGACCCAGTACTTC. The encoded protein is CASSQTGLLYQETQYF.

CDR3: CASSWTGGALGYTF. The CDR3 DNA reads as TGCGCCAGCAGCTGGACAGGAGGCGCCCTTGGCTACACCTTC. V and J are TRBV4-1 and TRBJ1-2, with 7 bases fitting TRBD1. With 5 bases clipped from V and 7 bases from J, the junction kept 10 bases outside the gene matches. Germline values: CDR1 MGHRA, CDR2 YSYEKL. This CDR3 comprises 14 residues.

The CDR3 sequence: CASTPGMVNEQFF. CDR3 coding DNA: TGTGCCAGCACGCCAGGGATGGTCAATGAGCAGTTCTTC. The V call is TRBV6-5, the J call TRBJ2-1; TRBD1 is a possible D gene (5 bases). The CDR3 runs 13 residues. Germline loops: CDR1 MNHEY, CDR2 SVGAGI. The germline V and J ends were trimmed by 7 bases and 6 bases, with 13 bases remaining between them.